A single sample gave rise to the 21 T cell receptor beta chains below, sequenced in a study of CD8 T cells in ankylosing spondylitis. MiXCR was run by TCRdb on the 5' RACE reads, yielding one entry per CDR3 protein. The sample includes roughly 90,000 distinct CDR3 sequences, approximately 8.9% seen only once; the top ten take over 25%. Study conclusions and caveats: Characteristic, it appeared, of ankylosing spondylitis blood was a TCR beta motif of eight highly homologous variants.

These receptors have no known antigen. What was sequenced was blood, either unsorted or a sorted T cell fraction (not recorded which). The receptors stem from a male donor with ankylosing spondylitis.

The chain joins TRBV9 to TRBJ2-5; 14 bases align to TRBD2. The V gene end was trimmed by 3 bases and the J gene end by 4 bases; junction bases not matched to a gene: 5. The CDR3 has 16 amino acids. The germline CDR1 and CDR2 sequences are SGDLS and YYNGEE. CDR3 in amino acids: CASSGLAGGPGETQYF. The CDR3 bases are TGTGCCAGCAGCGGACTAGCGGGAGGGCCGGGAGAGACCCAGTACTTC.

The CDR3, as DNA: TGTGCCAGCAGCTTGGGTAAAGAGGATGAGCAGTTCTTC. Translation gives CASSLGKEDEQFF. The chain links TRBV11-2 to TRBJ2-1; D ambiguous. Germline V gives CDR1 SGHAT, CDR2 FQNNGV. V was clipped by 3 bases and J by 8 bases, with 11 bases between them. This CDR3 region has 13 residues.

This clonotype came up a few times. Mismatch with germline at one junction end may stem from a read error. The chain has TRBV12-3 or TRBV12-4 and TRBJ2-5; perhaps TRBD2 as D (7 bases). There are 15 residues in the CDR3. DNA for the CDR3: TGTGCCAGCAGTTTAAATGGGGGGGCCCAAGGGACCCAGTACTTC. This translates into CASSLNGGAQGTQYF.

This clonotype was found many times. The chain joins TRBV5-1 to TRBJ1-1; possibly TRBD1 for D (6 bases). V lost 0 bases and J 3 bases, leaving 9 bases between the germline ends. Germline CDR1 reads SGHRS; CDR2 reads YFSETQ. This CDR3 spans 14 amino acids. The CDR3 DNA follows: TGCGCCAGCAGCTTGGAAGGGGGGGACACTGAAGCTTTCTTT. Translated, it gives CASSLEGGDTEAFF.

This clonotype was seen a few times. V usage is TRBV9 and J usage is TRBJ2-1, with 12 bases aligning to TRBD2. The V and J ends lost 4 bases and 7 bases, in that order; junction bases with no gene match: 3. CDR1 SGDLS and CDR2 YYNGEE come from the germline V gene. The CDR3 loop spans 14 amino acids. The CDR3 coding sequence is TGTGCCAGCAGCCCTCTAGCGGGAGGGAATGAGCAGTTCTTC. Translated, it gives CASSPLAGGNEQFF.

This clonotype was counted between two and nine times. J is TRBJ1-1 and V is TRBV13, with 7 positions matching TRBD1. Germline CDR1 PRHDT, CDR2 FYEKMQ (reference sequence). The CDR3 is 17 amino acids. V shed 5 bases, J shed 2 bases, and the junction held 14 bases outside the gene matches. The CDR3 is CASSLVTGTASNTEAFF. CDR3 in DNA: TGTGCCAGCAGCCTCGTAACCGGGACAGCGAGTAACACTGAAGCTTTCTTT.

The sample holds a few counts of this clonotype. The chain uses TRBV13 and TRBJ1-1; 9 bases are shared with TRBD1. V lost 5 bases and J lost 4; bases outside the gene matches: 11. In germline, CDR1 is PRHDT, CDR2 FYEKMQ (reference sequence). This CDR3 has 16 residues. The CDR3 DNA is TGTGCCAGCAGCCCGCTAAACAGGGGGCGCGGCACTGAAGCTTTCTTT. Encoded protein: CASSPLNRGRGTEAFF.

This clonotype appeared a few times. The rearrangement links TRBV7-2 to TRBJ1-4, with 7 positions matching TRBD1. From germline, CDR1 is SGHTA and CDR2 FQGNSA. V lost 5 bases, J lost 1 base, and 10 bases stayed unmatched. This CDR3 comprises 17 residues. The CDR3 is CASSPWDTGETNEKLFF. The CDR3 nucleotides are TGTGCCAGCAGCCCCTGGGACACAGGGGAAACTAATGAAAAACTGTTTTTT.

This clonotype occurred many times. V is TRBV15 and J is TRBJ2-5; D is ambiguous. The CDR3 runs to 15 residues. In germline, CDR1 is LNHNV, CDR2 YYDKDF (reference sequence). V gave up 1 base and J gave up 0 bases, with 9 bases separating them. CDR3 sequence (DNA): TGTGCCACCAGCAGAGTGTTTGGCGACCAAGAGACCCAGTACTTC. This sequence encodes CATSRVFGDQETQYF.

In its sample, this clonotype was seen many times. The V call is TRBV6-4, the J call TRBJ2-3; tentatively, D is TRBD2 (6 bases). The CDR3 totals 16 residues. From germline, CDR1 is MRHNA and CDR2 SNTAGT. V was pared by 0 bases and J by 0 bases, with 10 bases between. The CDR3 loop reads CASSDSVAGSTDTQYF. Here the CDR3 DNA reads TGTGCCAGCAGTGACTCGGTTGCGGGAAGCACAGATACGCAGTATTTT.

The chain uses TRBV27 and TRBJ2-1; 15 bases align to TRBD2. This CDR3 is 14 amino acids long. The germline gives CDR1 MNHEY, CDR2 SMNVEV (reference sequence). With V trimmed by 5 bases and J by 15 bases, 8 bases remained unmatched. CDR3 residues: CASSPRTSGRAGFF. CDR3 coding DNA: TGTGCCAGCAGTCCACGGACTAGCGGGAGGGCGGGGTTCTTC.

This clonotype was observed at least ten times. The CDR3 bases are TGTGCCAGCAGCCTTCCCGGGACAGAAGAAACTGAAGCTTTCTTT. Encoded protein: CASSLPGTEETEAFF. The chain employs TRBV7-8 and TRBJ1-1; 7 nucleotides line up with TRBD1. CDR3 length: 15 residues. Losses at the gene ends were 5 bases for V and 5 bases for J; bases not matched to a gene: 11. CDR1 and CDR2 (germline): SGHVS, FQNEAQ.

This clonotype has a count of ten or more. The V call is TRBV7-9, the J call TRBJ2-1, with no clear D. The V end lost 6 bases, the J end lost 9 bases, and 12 bases lay between the germline ends. The CDR3 loop spans 12 amino acids. The V gene's germline CDR1 is SEHNR and CDR2 FQNEAQ (reference sequence). CDR3 DNA sequence: TGTGCCAGCAGTCTTACCCCGGGTGAGCAGTTCTTC. Its translation is CASSLTPGEQFF.

This clonotype has ten or more counts. This chain uses TRBV12-3 or TRBV12-4 with TRBJ1-4; 9 nucleotides agree with TRBD1. The V segment lost 6 bases and the J segment 6 bases; nucleotides outside the gene matches: 8. The CDR3 is 15 amino acids. The CDR3 spells CASSLRRQGDEKLFF. CDR3 DNA: TGTGCCAGCAGCCTCAGACGACAGGGGGATGAAAAACTGTTTTTT.

V usage is TRBV12-3 or TRBV12-4 and J usage is TRBJ2-1; 7 bases are a match to TRBD1. The CDR3 sequence is 14 residues long. Trimming cost V 3 bases and J 8 bases; bases outside gene matches: 7. The CDR3 DNA reads as TGTGCCAGCAGTTTCACAGGGGTTCGGGATGAGCAGTTCTTC. Amino acids: CASSFTGVRDEQFF.

This clonotype was recorded a few times. This chain links TRBV10-3 with TRBJ2-2; either TRBD1 or TRBD2 may fit D (6 bases each). V was pared by 4 bases and J by 4 bases, with 19 bases between. In germline, CDR1 is ENHRY, CDR2 SYGVKD. The CDR3 length is 17 residues. DNA for the CDR3: TGTGCCATCAGTGGGACAGACCAGCCGGGGGCCACCGGGGAGCTGTTTTTT. This gives the protein CAISGTDQPGATGELFF.

This chain joins TRBV7-2 and TRBJ2-3; TRBD2 agrees at 12 bases. The J segment lost 6 bases and the V segment lost 4 bases, leaving 5 bases of the junction unmatched. Germline V CDR1 and CDR2: SGHTA, FQGNSA. The CDR3 runs to 15 residues. CDR3 loop: CASSWTSGKADTQYF. The CDR3 coding sequence is TGTGCCAGCAGCTGGACTAGCGGGAAAGCGGATACGCAGTATTTT.

This clonotype was detected only a few times. J is TRBJ2-7 and V is TRBV2, with D unclear. Germline V CDR1 and CDR2: SNHLY, FYNNEI. The CDR3 is 14 amino acids. Trimming cost V 0 bases and J 4 bases, with 10 bases left between them. This CDR3 reads CASSEAVTFYEQYV. CDR3 in DNA: TGTGCCAGCAGTGAAGCTGTCACCTTTTACGAGCAGTACGTC.

This chain uses TRBV15 with TRBJ1-1; TRBD1 is a possible D gene (6 bases). CDR1 LNHNV and CDR2 YYDKDF come from the germline V gene (reference sequence). Trimming removed 0 bases at V and 4 bases at J, with 12 bases between. This CDR3 is 15 amino acids long. CDR3 in DNA: TGTGCCACCAGCAGAGACGGGGGGCGCGCCACTGAAGCTTTCTTT. Its translation is CATSRDGGRATEAFF. Full variable domain (outside the CDR3, taken from reference TRBV15 and TRBJ1-1): DAMVIQNPRYQVTQFGKPVTLSCSQTLNHNVMYWYQQKSSQAPKLLFHYYDKDFNNEADTPDNFQSRRPNTSFCFLDIRSPGLGDTAMYLCATSRDGGRATEAFFGQGTRLTVV.

This chain uses TRBV20-1 with TRBJ2-1, with 12 positions matching TRBD2. Germline values: CDR1 DFQATT, CDR2 SNEGSKA (reference sequence). The J segment lost 2 bases and the V segment lost 1 base, leaving 3 bases of the junction unmatched. The CDR3 contains 16 residues. CDR3 in amino acids: CSARGTSGETYNEQFF. CDR3 in DNA: TGCAGTGCTAGAGGGACTAGCGGGGAAACCTACAATGAGCAGTTCTTC.

This clonotype showed up many times. The chain has TRBV30 and TRBJ1-2, with no clear D. Between the trimmed V and J ends, which lost 2 bases and 8 bases, there was a span of 9 bases. In germline, CDR1 is GTSNPN, CDR2 SVGIG (reference sequence). The CDR3 is made up of 11 amino acids. CDR3 coding DNA: TGTGCCTGGAGTTTAACCGAGGGCTACACCTTC. It specifies CAWSLTEGYTF.